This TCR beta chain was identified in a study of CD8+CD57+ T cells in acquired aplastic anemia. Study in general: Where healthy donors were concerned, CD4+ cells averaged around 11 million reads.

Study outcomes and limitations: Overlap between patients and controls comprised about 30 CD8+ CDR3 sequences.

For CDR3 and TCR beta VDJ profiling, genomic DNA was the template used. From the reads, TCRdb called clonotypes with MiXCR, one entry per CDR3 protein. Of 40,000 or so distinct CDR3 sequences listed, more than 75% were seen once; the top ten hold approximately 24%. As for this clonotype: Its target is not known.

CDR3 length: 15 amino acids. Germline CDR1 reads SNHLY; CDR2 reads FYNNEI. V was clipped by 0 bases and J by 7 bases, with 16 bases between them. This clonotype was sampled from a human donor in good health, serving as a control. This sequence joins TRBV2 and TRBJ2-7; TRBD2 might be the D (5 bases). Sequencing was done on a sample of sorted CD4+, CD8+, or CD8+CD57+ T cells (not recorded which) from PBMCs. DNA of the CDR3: TGTGCCAGCAGTGAAGCTGGGTTTGGGAGCTCAGAGCAGTACTTC. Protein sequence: CASSEAGFGSSEQYF. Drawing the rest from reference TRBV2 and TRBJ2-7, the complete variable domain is EPEVTQTPSHQVTQMGQEVILRCVPISNHLYFYWYRQILGQKVEFLVSFYNNEISEKSEIFDDQFSVERPDGSNFTLKIRSTKLEDSAMYFCASSEAGFGSSEQYFGPGTRLTVT.